This paragraph reports one T cell receptor beta chain. Its antigen is still unknown. The observed sequence ends 3 residues before the CDR3 terminus, with the missing tail filled in from the germline J gene. Every participant had a single incident cervical HPV16 infection, and women with prevalent HPV16 infections were excluded. Cervical HPV DNA was detected with MY09/MY11 PCR, and genotyping was done with dot-blot hybridization. Fifteen mL of heparinized blood were centrifuged, and the buffy coat was aliquoted, frozen at -30°C, then stored at -80°C. Genomic DNA was extracted from buffy coat specimens using QIAGEN kits. This specimen belongs to a study of T cells in women clearing cervical HPV infection (dated by TCRdb to between 2017 and 2018). Notes on the research overall: The cases were 25 to 30 women with histologically confirmed HPV16-related CIN3 or worse, and 2 of those women had invasive cancers. For cases, a median interval of 149 days, with an interquartile range of roughly 85 to 220 days, was observed between lesion detection and blood sampling. Blood from cases was collected at the visit where the lesion was first found, while blood from controls was collected once the infection could no longer be detected. Cases were matched to controls by age within five years and by the year the sample was collected. Since HLA typing was available for only a few women, HLA type could not be ruled out as a confounder. Five blinded duplicates per group were added as quality controls, giving around 60 samples: about 50 participants and around ten replicates. Cases had a median age of almost 35 years compared with more than 37 for controls, and baseline characteristics showed no significant differences between the groups. The controls were 25 to 30 women whose single incident HPV16 infection cleared within 12 months with no development of precancer or cancer. The parent cohort enrolled 10,000 or so women aged 18 or older in Guanacaste, Costa Rica, during about 1992 to 1995 and followed them for approximately seven years. Nested within Costa Rica's Guanacaste HPV Natural History Study, an exploratory proof-of-principle case-control study compared TCR repertoires across cervical HPV16 outcomes. Overall study outcomes, separate from this receptor: Whether associations preceded infection or resulted from infection could not be shown with the cross-sectional design, and effector/memory subsets and HPV-specific T cells were not isolated. Because the number of T cells in each sample was unknown, differences in richness could reflect differing T-cell content rather than repertoire biology. Across sequencing depths, CIN3+ cases showed significantly higher TCR repertoire richness than controls, but evenness did not differ between the groups. By combining richness with V gene abundances, random forest classifiers separated cases from controls with an estimated AUC of roughly 0.8. Lower TRBV6-7 relative abundance was observed in cases than in controls (roughly 0.12% versus 0.15%; Bonferroni P = 0.0008).

TCR beta CDR3 regions were amplified by multiplex PCR from an average of roughly 1,200 ng genomic DNA per sample using the immunoSEQ assay. Primer bias was corrected in the assay by using a complete synthetic TCR repertoire to establish an amplification baseline. Amplicons were sequenced on the Illumina platform. The original methods were these. Sequence errors were corrected by clustering with frequency ratios and a modified nearest-neighbor algorithm, and the sequences were then analyzed in the immunoSEQ Analyzer using IMGT gene definitions. At each rarefaction depth, TCR richness and evenness were averaged across 20 rarefaction repeats, and any sample with fewer sequences than the depth was left out. Wilcoxon rank sum tests with FDR correction were used to compare relative abundances of V, D and J genes between the groups. An intraclass correlation of about 96% for TCR richness and an average of about 80% across 66 gene segments were obtained from the blinded duplicates. TCRdb's version of the immuneACCESS table is confined to in-frame rearrangements and falls short of the full clone set. An unresolved V gene accounts for under half of the shortfall where checked; the remainder is of unknown origin. V and J calls and clone size are as listed in that table; D and trimming were resolved from the DNA. The table held for this sample gives about 35,000 clones. Clones ranked in the top ten supply 1.5% to 2% of the sample.

The CDR1 and CDR2 encoded by the germline V gene (reference sequence) are SGHKS and YYEKEE. Counted from cysteine to phenylalanine, this CDR3 has 14 amino acids. Shown are 33 bases from within the CDR3, in frame from base 1. The rearrangement joined TRBV5-5 to TRBJ2-2, with an unclear D gene assignment. The origin of this receptor is a woman aged 18 to 75 with a cervical HPV16 infection that either progressed to CIN3+ or cleared (not recorded which). Sequenced: blood buffy coat. CDR3 DNA, as far as it was read: TGTGCCAGCAGCTTGGGACAACCGAGTTCACCG. Translated, this gives CASSLGQPSSP. The complete CDR3 sequence is CASSLGQPSSPLFF.